What follows describes a single TCR beta chain. Both 60 Vbeta primers and 13 Jbeta primers went into the PCR. TCRdb keeps only in-frame clones here, not all; method: immunoSEQ multiplex PCR. Found here are 100,000 to 150,000 clones, 55% to 80% of them singletons; the top ten hold 2.4%. The data belong to a study of cytomegalovirus exposure and HLA in healthy donors. Germline V gene lookup returns CDR1 MNHNY and CDR2 SVGAGI (reference sequence). Trimming took off 5 bases at V and 5 bases at J, with 9 bases between the two ends. The CDR3 is made up of 12 amino acids. This chain uses TRBV6-6 with TRBJ1-1; D remains ambiguous. The sequence came from a woman between 35 and 50 years old in good health and CMV-seronegative. Input material: PBMCs. CDR3 sequence reads: CASSPLLTEAFF. In DNA form, the CDR3 reads TGTGCCAGCAGTCCCCTTTTGACTGAAGCTTTCTTT.